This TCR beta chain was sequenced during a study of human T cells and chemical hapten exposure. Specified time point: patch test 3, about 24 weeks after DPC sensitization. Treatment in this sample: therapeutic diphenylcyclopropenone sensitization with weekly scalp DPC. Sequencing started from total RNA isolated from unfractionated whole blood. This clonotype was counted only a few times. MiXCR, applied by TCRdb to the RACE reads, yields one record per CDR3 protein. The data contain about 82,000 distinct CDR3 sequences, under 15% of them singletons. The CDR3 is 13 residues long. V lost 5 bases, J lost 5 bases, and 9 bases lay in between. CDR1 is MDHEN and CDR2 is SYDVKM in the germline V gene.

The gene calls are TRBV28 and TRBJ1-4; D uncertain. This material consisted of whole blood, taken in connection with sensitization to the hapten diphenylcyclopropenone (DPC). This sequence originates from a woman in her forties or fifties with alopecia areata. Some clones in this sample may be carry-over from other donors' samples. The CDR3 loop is CASSRGRNEKLFF. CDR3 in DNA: TGTGCCAGCAGTCGTGGGAGGAATGAAAAACTGTTTTTT.